This note documents a single TCR beta chain sequence. These data come from a study of T-cell reconstitution after alpha-beta-depleted transplantation in children. Construction of the TCRbeta library involved unique molecular identifiers. TCRdb reprocessed the PCR reads via MiXCR and lists one record per CDR3 protein. This sample yields a few hundred thousand distinct CDR3 sequences, of which approximately 30% are seen a single time; about 35% belongs to the top ten. The origin of this receptor is a boy less than two years old with Wiskott-Aldrich syndrome, due to receive a stem cell transplant. Sample: PBMCs, taken before TCRalphabeta/CD19-depleted stem cell transplant.

In nucleotides, the CDR3 is TGTGCCTGGAGTGTACGGGAATCTCGCTATGGCTACACCTTC. Protein: CAWSVRESRYGYTF. The chain employs TRBV30 and TRBJ1-2; D ambiguous. Germline values: CDR1 GTSNPN, CDR2 SVGIG (reference sequence). Trimming stripped 0 bases from V and 4 bases from J, with 12 bases between. The CDR3 is made up of 14 amino acids.